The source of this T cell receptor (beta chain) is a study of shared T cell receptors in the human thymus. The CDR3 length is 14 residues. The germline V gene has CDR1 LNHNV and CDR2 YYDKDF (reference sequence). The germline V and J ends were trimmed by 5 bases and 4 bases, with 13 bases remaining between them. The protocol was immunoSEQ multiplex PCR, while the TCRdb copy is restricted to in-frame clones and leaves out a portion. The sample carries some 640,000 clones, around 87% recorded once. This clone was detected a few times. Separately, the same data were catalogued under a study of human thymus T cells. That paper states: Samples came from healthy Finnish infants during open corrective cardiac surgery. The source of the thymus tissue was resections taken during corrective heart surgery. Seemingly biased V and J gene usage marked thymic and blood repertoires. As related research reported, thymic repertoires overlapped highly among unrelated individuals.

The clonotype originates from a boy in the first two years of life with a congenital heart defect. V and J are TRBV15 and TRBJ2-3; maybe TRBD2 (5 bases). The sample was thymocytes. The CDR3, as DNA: TGTGCCACCAGCCCCCATCGGAGGTCAGATACGCAGTATTTT. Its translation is CATSPHRRSDTQYF.